A selection of T cell receptor beta chains follows, all from one sample in a study of CD8 T cells in ankylosing spondylitis. TCRdb re-called the 5' RACE reads through MiXCR, storing one row per CDR3 protein. The profile covers some 450,000 distinct CDR3 sequences, with approximately 17% appearing a single time and approximately 0.97% taken by the ten largest. Sequencing input: blood, either unsorted or a sorted T cell fraction (not recorded which). Source of these receptors: a male donor with ankylosing spondylitis. CDR3s include the opening cysteine and the closing phenylalanine or tryptophan. D genes are given only for firm matches. Clone size is not always given. Where it is, it says once, few, many or a class for expanded clones.

clone size: -; CDR3 length: 14; J gene: TRBJ1-2; V gene: TRBV10-3; D gene: -; CDR3 protein: CAISEGTGLEGYTF; CDR3 DNA: TGTGCCATCAGTGAAGGTACAGGCCTTGAGGGCTACACCTTC
clone size: few; CDR3 length: 16; J gene: TRBJ2-1; V gene: TRBV20-1; D gene: TRBD1; CDR3 protein: CSARDRATGAYNEQFF; CDR3 DNA: TGCAGTGCTAGAGATCGTGCGACAGGGGCCTACAATGAGCAGTTCTTC
clone size: -; CDR3 length: 16; J gene: TRBJ1-1; V gene: TRBV10-2; D gene: -; CDR3 protein: CASSPFTGSLGTEAFF; CDR3 DNA: TGCGCCAGCAGTCCATTCACGGGATCTCTTGGGACTGAAGCTTTCTTT
clone size: -; CDR3 length: 17; J gene: TRBJ2-3; V gene: TRBV30; D gene: TRBD2; CDR3 protein: CAWSGVKLAGRTDTQYF; CDR3 DNA: TGTGCCTGGAGTGGCGTTAAACTAGCGGGACGCACAGATACGCAGTATTTT
clone size: many; CDR3 length: 14; J gene: TRBJ2-1; V gene: TRBV12-3/TRBV12-4; D gene: -; CDR3 protein: CASSQTSSYNEQFF; CDR3 DNA: TGTGCCAGCAGTCAAACTAGCTCCTACAATGAGCAGTTCTTC
clone size: -; CDR3 length: 19; J gene: TRBJ2-1; V gene: TRBV7-6; D gene: -; CDR3 protein: CASSLWAGGLPNSYNEQFF; CDR3 DNA: TGTGCCAGCAGCTTATGGGCCGGGGGGCTTCCAAACTCCTACAATGAGCAGTTCTTC
clone size: few; CDR3 length: 12; J gene: TRBJ1-5; V gene: TRBV2; D gene: -; CDR3 protein: CASSEDRVLRHF; CDR3 DNA: TGTGCCAGCAGTGAGGATAGGGTACTTAGGCATTTT
clone size: few; CDR3 length: 15; J gene: TRBJ2-7; V gene: TRBV28; D gene: TRBD1; CDR3 protein: CASRSIRGGFYEQYF; CDR3 DNA: TGTGCCAGCAGATCAATTAGAGGGGGCTTCTACGAGCAGTACTTC
clone size: -; CDR3 length: 13; J gene: TRBJ1-1; V gene: TRBV20-1; D gene: -; CDR3 protein: CSASEGPATEAFF; CDR3 DNA: TGCAGTGCTAGCGAGGGCCCAGCCACTGAAGCTTTCTTT
clone size: few; CDR3 length: 14; J gene: TRBJ1-5; V gene: TRBV12-3/TRBV12-4; D gene: -; CDR3 protein: CASFSGRSNQPQHF; CDR3 DNA: TGTGCCAGTTTTTCTGGACGGAGCAATCAGCCCCAGCATTTT
clone size: few; CDR3 length: 13; J gene: TRBJ2-7; V gene: TRBV5-1; D gene: -; CDR3 protein: CASSYDGSYEQYF; CDR3 DNA: TGCGCCAGCAGCTATGACGGGTCCTACGAGCAGTACTTC
clone size: few; CDR3 length: 17; J gene: TRBJ2-7; V gene: TRBV2; D gene: TRBD1; CDR3 protein: CASSDEGTGGLNDEQYF; CDR3 DNA: TGTGCCAGCAGTGACGAAGGGACAGGGGGCTTGAACGACGAGCAGTACTTC
clone size: few; CDR3 length: 14; J gene: TRBJ1-4; V gene: TRBV20-1; D gene: -; CDR3 protein: CSANKGGLSEKLFF; CDR3 DNA: TGCAGTGCCAATAAGGGGGGTTTGAGTGAAAAACTGTTTTTT
clone size: few; CDR3 length: 14; J gene: TRBJ1-1; V gene: TRBV6-1; D gene: -; CDR3 protein: CASRAGVLNTEAFF; CDR3 DNA: TGTGCCAGCAGGGCCGGGGTATTGAACACTGAAGCTTTCTTT
clone size: -; CDR3 length: 13; J gene: TRBJ1-1; V gene: TRBV10-3; D gene: -; CDR3 protein: CAISAGAVTEAFF; CDR3 DNA: TGTGCCATCAGCGCAGGGGCCGTAACTGAAGCTTTCTTT
clone size: many; CDR3 length: 13; J gene: TRBJ1-1; V gene: TRBV5-1; D gene: -; CDR3 protein: CASSLDRSLEAFF; CDR3 DNA: TGCGCCAGCAGCTTGGACCGGTCTCTTGAAGCTTTCTTT
clone size: few; CDR3 length: 17; J gene: TRBJ1-2; V gene: TRBV4-1; D gene: TRBD1; CDR3 protein: CASSQEGDSSFDYGYTF; CDR3 DNA: TGCGCCAGCAGCCAAGAGGGGGACAGCAGTTTTGACTATGGCTACACCTTC
clone size: -; CDR3 length: 15; J gene: TRBJ2-3; V gene: TRBV10-2; D gene: TRBD2; CDR3 protein: CASTLTSGITDTQYF; CDR3 DNA: TGCGCCAGCACCCTCACTAGCGGGATCACAGATACGCAGTATTTT
clone size: -; CDR3 length: 15; J gene: TRBJ2-3; V gene: TRBV5-1; D gene: -; CDR3 protein: CASSWAHRDTDTQYF; CDR3 DNA: TGCGCCAGCAGCTGGGCGCACAGGGATACAGATACGCAGTATTTT
clone size: -; CDR3 length: 15; J gene: TRBJ2-7; V gene: TRBV6-5; D gene: TRBD2; CDR3 protein: CASSYAAGGAYEQYF; CDR3 DNA: TGTGCCAGCAGTTACGCCGCGGGGGGGGCCTACGAGCAGTACTTC
clone size: -; CDR3 length: 15; J gene: TRBJ2-3; V gene: TRBV20-1; D gene: TRBD2; CDR3 protein: CSARRTSGQLTTQYF; CDR3 DNA: TGCAGTGCCCGCAGGACTAGCGGCCAATTGACTACGCAGTATTTT
clone size: few; CDR3 length: 15; J gene: TRBJ2-1; V gene: TRBV7-9; D gene: -; CDR3 protein: CASSLEGKVNNEQFF; CDR3 DNA: TGTGCCAGCAGCTTAGAGGGGAAAGTGAACAATGAGCAGTTCTTC
clone size: -; CDR3 length: 15; J gene: TRBJ2-7; V gene: TRBV5-1; D gene: TRBD1; CDR3 protein: CARNNRDRGSYEQYF; CDR3 DNA: TGCGCCAGAAACAACCGGGACAGGGGCTCCTACGAGCAGTACTTC
clone size: few; CDR3 length: 13; J gene: TRBJ2-2; V gene: TRBV12-3/TRBV12-4; D gene: -; CDR3 protein: CASSRIAAGELFF; CDR3 DNA: TGTGCCAGCAGCCGTATAGCTGCCGGGGAGCTGTTTTTT
clone size: many; CDR3 length: 14; J gene: TRBJ2-1; V gene: TRBV29-1; D gene: TRBD2; CDR3 protein: CSVKKREASNEQFF; CDR3 DNA: TGCAGCGTTAAAAAGCGGGAGGCAAGCAATGAGCAGTTCTTC
clone size: -; CDR3 length: 18; J gene: TRBJ2-4; V gene: TRBV5-1; D gene: TRBD1; CDR3 protein: CASRSSVQQGSAKNIQYF; CDR3 DNA: TGCGCCAGCAGGTCATCGGTGCAACAGGGGTCGGCCAAAAACATTCAGTACTTC
clone size: few; CDR3 length: 14; J gene: TRBJ1-1; V gene: TRBV5-1; D gene: -; CDR3 protein: CASSLVGPDTEAFF; CDR3 DNA: TGCGCCAGCAGCTTGGTAGGTCCCGACACTGAAGCTTTCTTT
clone size: -; CDR3 length: 15; J gene: TRBJ2-3; V gene: TRBV7-9; D gene: TRBD1; CDR3 protein: CASSPRTGMTDTQYF; CDR3 DNA: TGTGCCAGCAGCCCCCGGACAGGGATGACAGATACGCAGTATTTT
clone size: -; CDR3 length: 14; J gene: TRBJ1-6; V gene: TRBV12-3/TRBV12-4; D gene: -; CDR3 protein: CASSRTDYNSPLHF; CDR3 DNA: TGTGCCAGCAGTAGGACAGACTATAATTCACCCCTCCACTTT
clone size: -; CDR3 length: 12; J gene: TRBJ1-1; V gene: TRBV3-1; D gene: -; CDR3 protein: CASSQERRGAFF; CDR3 DNA: TGTGCCAGCAGCCAGGAGCGACGGGGAGCTTTCTTT
clone size: many; CDR3 length: 15; J gene: TRBJ2-7; V gene: TRBV5-1; D gene: -; CDR3 protein: CASSLAAGNSYEQYF; CDR3 DNA: TGCGCCAGCAGCTTGGCCGCAGGGAACTCCTACGAGCAGTACTTC
clone size: -; CDR3 length: 14; J gene: TRBJ2-7; V gene: TRBV7-2; D gene: TRBD1; CDR3 protein: CASSSWTGAYEQYF; CDR3 DNA: TGTGCCAGCAGCTCCTGGACAGGGGCCTACGAGCAGTACTTC
clone size: few; CDR3 length: 13; J gene: TRBJ2-7; V gene: TRBV20-1; D gene: -; CDR3 protein: CSAFSASSYEQYF; CDR3 DNA: TGCAGTGCGTTTTCGGCGAGCTCCTACGAGCAGTACTTC
clone size: few; CDR3 length: 15; J gene: TRBJ1-1; V gene: TRBV12-3/TRBV12-4; D gene: TRBD1; CDR3 protein: CASSLTGALNTEAFF; CDR3 DNA: TGTGCCAGCAGTTTAACAGGGGCCCTGAACACTGAAGCTTTCTTT
clone size: few; CDR3 length: 15; J gene: TRBJ2-5; V gene: TRBV10-3; D gene: TRBD2; CDR3 protein: CAIRGTSGLQETQYF; CDR3 DNA: TGTGCCATCAGAGGGACTAGCGGCCTACAAGAGACCCAGTACTTC
clone size: few; CDR3 length: 17; J gene: TRBJ2-1; V gene: TRBV5-1; D gene: TRBD2; CDR3 protein: CASSLAYRGDSYNEQFF; CDR3 DNA: TGCGCCAGCAGCTTGGCCTATCGGGGGGACTCCTACAATGAGCAGTTCTTC
clone size: many; CDR3 length: 14; J gene: TRBJ1-6; V gene: TRBV20-1; D gene: TRBD1; CDR3 protein: CSAQGESYNSPLHF; CDR3 DNA: TGCAGTGCTCAGGGGGAATCCTATAATTCACCCCTCCACTTT
clone size: -; CDR3 length: 16; J gene: TRBJ2-7; V gene: TRBV5-1; D gene: TRBD1; CDR3 protein: CASSLTPDRASYEQYF; CDR3 DNA: TGCGCCAGCAGCTTGACCCCGGACAGGGCCTCCTACGAGCAGTACTTC
clone size: few; CDR3 length: 15; J gene: TRBJ1-5; V gene: TRBV3-1; D gene: TRBD1; CDR3 protein: CASSPNSGGSQPQHF; CDR3 DNA: TGTGCCAGCAGCCCCAACTCAGGGGGCTCTCAGCCCCAGCATTTT
clone size: few; CDR3 length: 15; J gene: TRBJ2-1; V gene: TRBV5-1; D gene: TRBD2; CDR3 protein: CASSLGASGTNEQFF; CDR3 DNA: TGCGCCAGCAGCTTGGGTGCTAGCGGGACTAATGAGCAGTTCTTC
clone size: -; CDR3 length: 15; J gene: TRBJ1-1; V gene: TRBV5-5; D gene: -; CDR3 protein: CASSLFHSKATEAFF; CDR3 DNA: TGTGCCAGCAGCTTGTTCCACAGTAAGGCCACTGAAGCTTTCTTT
clone size: many; CDR3 length: 12; J gene: TRBJ1-1; V gene: TRBV29-1; D gene: -; CDR3 protein: CSGWGASAEAFF; CDR3 DNA: TGCAGCGGGTGGGGGGCGTCGGCTGAAGCTTTCTTT
clone size: few; CDR3 length: 12; J gene: TRBJ2-3; V gene: TRBV10-3; D gene: -; CDR3 protein: CAISGITDTQYF; CDR3 DNA: TGTGCCATCAGTGGGATCACAGATACGCAGTATTTT
clone size: few; CDR3 length: 15; J gene: TRBJ2-7; V gene: TRBV3-1; D gene: TRBD2; CDR3 protein: CASSQGTGGKYEQYF; CDR3 DNA: TGTGCCAGCAGCCAAGGGACGGGAGGAAAATACGAGCAGTACTTC
clone size: few; CDR3 length: 15; J gene: TRBJ1-2; V gene: TRBV20-1; D gene: -; CDR3 protein: CSARVLGGGNYGYTF; CDR3 DNA: TGCAGTGCTAGAGTTCTTGGGGGAGGGAACTATGGCTACACCTTC
clone size: few; CDR3 length: 14; J gene: TRBJ2-3; V gene: TRBV29-1; D gene: TRBD2; CDR3 protein: CSVEGAGAGDTQYF; CDR3 DNA: TGCAGCGTCGAGGGAGCGGGAGCCGGGGATACGCAGTATTTT
clone size: few; CDR3 length: 16; J gene: TRBJ2-1; V gene: TRBV6-2/TRBV6-3; D gene: -; CDR3 protein: CASSYSETGRYNEQFF; CDR3 DNA: TGTGCCAGCAGTTACTCGGAGACAGGGAGGTACAATGAGCAGTTCTTC
clone size: -; CDR3 length: 12; J gene: TRBJ1-2; V gene: TRBV12-3/TRBV12-4; D gene: -; CDR3 protein: CASSLSGTGYTF; CDR3 DNA: TGTGCCAGCAGTTTAAGTGGAACTGGCTACACCTTC
clone size: -; CDR3 length: 15; J gene: TRBJ2-1; V gene: TRBV20-1; D gene: TRBD2; CDR3 protein: CSASNPSGRDGEQFF; CDR3 DNA: TGCAGTGCTAGCAATCCTAGCGGGAGGGATGGTGAGCAGTTCTTC
clone size: -; CDR3 length: 16; J gene: TRBJ1-4; V gene: TRBV5-1; D gene: -; CDR3 protein: CASSLGPGPTNEKLFF; CDR3 DNA: TGCGCCAGCAGCTTGGGTCCAGGCCCCACTAACGAAAAACTGTTTTTT